This TCR beta chain was documented in a study of T cells expressing NK-cell markers. TCRdb re-called the 5' RACE reads; one entry per CDR3 protein, DNA not given. The table lists 400,000 to 450,000 distinct CDR3 sequences, with roughly 7.2% in the top ten. The length of the CDR3 is 15 residues. This chain connects TRBV12-3 or TRBV12-4 to TRBJ2-6. Sequenced: blood T cells: a sorted CD56 or NKG2C T cell subset, CD4+ or CD8+ T cells, or bulk PBMC T cells (not recorded which). The clonotype originates from a woman aged 18-70 years in good health. This chain's CDR3 is CASSPSVSGANVLTF.